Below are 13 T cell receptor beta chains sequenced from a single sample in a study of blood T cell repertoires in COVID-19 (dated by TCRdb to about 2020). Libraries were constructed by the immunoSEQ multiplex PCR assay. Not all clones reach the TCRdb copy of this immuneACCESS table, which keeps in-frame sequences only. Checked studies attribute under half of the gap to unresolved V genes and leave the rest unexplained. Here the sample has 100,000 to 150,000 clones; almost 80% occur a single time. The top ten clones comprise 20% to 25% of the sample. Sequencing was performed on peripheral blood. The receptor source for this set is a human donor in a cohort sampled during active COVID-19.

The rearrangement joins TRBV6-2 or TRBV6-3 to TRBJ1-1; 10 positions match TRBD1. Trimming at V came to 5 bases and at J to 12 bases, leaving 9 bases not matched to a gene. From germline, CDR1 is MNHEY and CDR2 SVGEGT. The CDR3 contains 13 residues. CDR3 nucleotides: TGTGCCAGCAGTGACGGGACAGGGGTTGTAACTTTCTTT. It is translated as CASSDGTGVVTFF.

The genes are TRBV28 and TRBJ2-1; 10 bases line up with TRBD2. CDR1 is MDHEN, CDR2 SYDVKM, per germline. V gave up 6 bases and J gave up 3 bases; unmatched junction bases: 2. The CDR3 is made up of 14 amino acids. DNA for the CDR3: TGTGCCAGCAGCTTAGCGGGGGGCTACAATGAGCAGTTCTTC. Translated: CASSLAGGYNEQFF.

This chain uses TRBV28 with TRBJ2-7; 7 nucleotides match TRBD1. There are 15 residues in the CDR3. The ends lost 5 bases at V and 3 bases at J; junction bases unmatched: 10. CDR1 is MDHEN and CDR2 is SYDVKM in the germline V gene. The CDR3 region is CASSQGTAILYEQYF. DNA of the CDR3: TGTGCCAGCAGTCAAGGGACAGCTATTCTCTACGAGCAGTACTTC.

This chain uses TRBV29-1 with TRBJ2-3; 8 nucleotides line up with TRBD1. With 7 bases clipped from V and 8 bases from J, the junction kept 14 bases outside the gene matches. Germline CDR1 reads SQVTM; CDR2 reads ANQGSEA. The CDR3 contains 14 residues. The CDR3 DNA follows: TGCAGCGCACAGGGGGAAAGAGCAGGAGGTACGCAGTATTTT. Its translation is CSAQGERAGGTQYF.

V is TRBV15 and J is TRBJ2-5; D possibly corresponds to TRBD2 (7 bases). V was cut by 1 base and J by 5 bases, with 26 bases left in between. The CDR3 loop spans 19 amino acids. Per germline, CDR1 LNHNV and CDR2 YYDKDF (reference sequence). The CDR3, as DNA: TGTGCCACCAGCAGAGGAGTATACGGCGATACAGGGCGGGGGGAGACCCAGTACTTC. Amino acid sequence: CATSRGVYGDTGRGETQYF. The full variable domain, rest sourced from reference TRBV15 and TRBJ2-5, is DAMVIQNPRYQVTQFGKPVTLSCSQTLNHNVMYWYQQKSSQAPKLLFHYYDKDFNNEADTPDNFQSRRPNTSFCFLDIRSPGLGDTAMYLCATSRGVYGDTGRGETQYFGPGTRLLVL.

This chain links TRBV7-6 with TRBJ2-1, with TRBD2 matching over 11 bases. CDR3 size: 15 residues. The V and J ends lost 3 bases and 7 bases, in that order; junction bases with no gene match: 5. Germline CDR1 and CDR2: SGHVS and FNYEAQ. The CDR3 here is CASSLLAGGLNEQFF. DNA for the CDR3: TGTGCCAGCAGCTTGCTAGCGGGAGGTTTAAATGAGCAGTTCTTC.

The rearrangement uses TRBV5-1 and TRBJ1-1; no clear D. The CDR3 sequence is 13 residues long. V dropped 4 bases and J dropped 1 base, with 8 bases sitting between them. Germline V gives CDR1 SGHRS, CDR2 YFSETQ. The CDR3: CASSGTENTEAFF. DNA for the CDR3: TGCGCCAGCAGCGGAACAGAGAACACTGAAGCTTTCTTT. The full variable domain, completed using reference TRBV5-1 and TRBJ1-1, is KAGVTQTPRYLIKTRGQQVTLSCSPISGHRSVSWYQQTPGQGLQFLFEYFSETQRNKGNFPGRFSGRQFSNSRSEMNVSTLELGDSALYLCASSGTENTEAFFGQGTRLTVV.

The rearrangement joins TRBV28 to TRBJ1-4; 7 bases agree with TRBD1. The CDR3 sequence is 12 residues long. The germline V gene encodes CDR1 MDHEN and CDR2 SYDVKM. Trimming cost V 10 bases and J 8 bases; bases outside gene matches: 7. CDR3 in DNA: TGTGCCACCGAGGGGGCGACCGAAAAACTGTTTTTT. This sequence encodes CATEGATEKLFF.

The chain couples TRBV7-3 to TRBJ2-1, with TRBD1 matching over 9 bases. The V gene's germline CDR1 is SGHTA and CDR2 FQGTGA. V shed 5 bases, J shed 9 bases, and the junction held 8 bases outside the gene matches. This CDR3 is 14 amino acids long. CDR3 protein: CASSVGQGHGEQFF. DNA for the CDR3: TGTGCCAGCAGCGTGGGACAGGGACATGGTGAGCAGTTCTTC.

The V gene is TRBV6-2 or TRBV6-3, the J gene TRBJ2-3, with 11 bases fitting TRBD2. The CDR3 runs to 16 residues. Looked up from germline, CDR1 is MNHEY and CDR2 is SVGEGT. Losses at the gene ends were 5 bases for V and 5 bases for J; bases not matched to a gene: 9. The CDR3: CASSDPSGGLLDTQYF. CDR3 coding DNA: TGTGCCAGCAGTGACCCTAGCGGGGGGCTTCTAGATACGCAGTATTTT.

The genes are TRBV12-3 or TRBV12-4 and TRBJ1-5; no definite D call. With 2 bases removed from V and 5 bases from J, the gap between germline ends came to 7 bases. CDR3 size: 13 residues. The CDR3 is CASSLWRDQPQHF. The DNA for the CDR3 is TGTGCCAGCAGTTTATGGAGGGATCAGCCCCAGCATTTT.

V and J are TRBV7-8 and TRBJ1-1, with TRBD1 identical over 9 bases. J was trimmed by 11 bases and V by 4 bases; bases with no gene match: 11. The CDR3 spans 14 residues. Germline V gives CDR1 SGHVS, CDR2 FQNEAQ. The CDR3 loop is CASSSQGAFSSAFF. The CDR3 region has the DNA TGTGCCAGCAGCTCACAGGGGGCGTTTTCGTCGGCTTTCTTT.

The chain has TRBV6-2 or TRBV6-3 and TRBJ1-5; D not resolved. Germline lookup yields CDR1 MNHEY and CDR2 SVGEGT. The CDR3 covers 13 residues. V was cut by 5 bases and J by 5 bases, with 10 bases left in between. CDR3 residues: CASSVMRDQPQHF. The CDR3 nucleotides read TGTGCCAGCAGTGTCATGAGGGATCAGCCCCAGCATTTT.